Listed below are T cell receptor beta chains from one sample, sequenced in a study of blood T cell repertoires in COVID-19. The data were produced by immunoSEQ multiplex PCR, yet TCRdb's version contains in-frame clones alone and is incomplete. In the table there are about 210,000 clones, about 83% of which are singletons. Sequenced input: peripheral blood. Receptor source: a woman aged 45-65 years with acute or convalescent COVID-19. Each CDR3 is given with its conserved first and last residue. A D gene is named only where the DNA matches it firmly. Only some rows state a clone size, as once, few, many or a class for expanded clones.

TRBV12-3/TRBV12-4	once	-	TRBJ2-7	CASTAHAYEQYF	TGTGCCAGCACCGCGCACGCATACGAGCAGTACTTC
TRBV9	-	TRBD1	TRBJ1-2	CASSATGQGSGYTF	TGTGCCAGCAGCGCCACGGGACAGGGTAGTGGCTACACCTTC
TRBV5-1	-	TRBD2	TRBJ2-7	CASSSGLAGGYEQYF	TGCGCCAGCAGTTCTGGACTAGCGGGCGGGTACGAGCAGTACTTC
TRBV14	-	-	TRBJ2-3	CASSQGAIFTDTQYF	TGTGCCAGCAGCCAAGGAGCGATTTTCACAGATACGCAGTATTTT
TRBV6-5	-	TRBD1	TRBJ1-1	CASSPQGAGIEAFF	TGTGCCAGCAGTCCCCAGGGGGCAGGCATTGAAGCTTTCTTT
TRBV2	-	-	TRBJ1-1	CASSEAGQGGTEAFF	TGTGCCAGCAGTGAAGCTGGCCAGGGCGGCACTGAAGCTTTCTTT
TRBV10-2	-	TRBD1	TRBJ2-4	CASSQTGGLAKNIQYF	TGCGCCAGCAGTCAAACAGGGGGTTTAGCCAAAAACATTCAGTACTTC
TRBV19	-	-	TRBJ1-5	CASSPLVGDFNQPQHF	TGTGCCAGTAGTCCCCTAGTAGGGGACTTCAATCAGCCCCAGCATTTT
TRBV7-8	-	TRBD2	TRBJ2-3	CASSLTSGLDTQYF	TGTGCCAGCAGCTTAACTAGCGGGTTAGATACGCAGTATTTT
TRBV7-9	-	-	TRBJ2-7	CASSDPPDYYEQYF	TGTGCCAGCAGCGACCCCCCGGACTACTACGAGCAGTACTTC
TRBV5-1	-	TRBD1	TRBJ2-3	CASSWGSPGQGTDTQYF	TGCGCCAGCAGCTGGGGGTCACCGGGACAGGGCACAGATACGCAGTATTTT
TRBV19	-	-	TRBJ1-2	CASSRELTNYGYTF	TGTGCCAGTAGCCGGGAACTTACTAACTATGGCTACACCTTC
TRBV10-1	few	-	TRBJ1-1	CASSDSGPEAFF	TGCGCCAGCAGTGACTCAGGTCCTGAAGCTTTCTTT
TRBV7-2	-	TRBD2	TRBJ2-7	CASSPRASGTSEQYF	TGTGCCAGCAGCCCACGAGCTAGCGGGACATCCGAGCAGTACTTC
TRBV25-1	once	TRBD2	TRBJ2-1	CASSDLAGVPRDNEQFF	TGTGCCAGCAGTGACTTAGCGGGGGTACCAAGGGACAATGAGCAGTTCTTC
TRBV2	-	-	TRBJ1-1	CASGRRRTEAFF	TGTGCCAGCGGAAGACGGAGAACTGAAGCTTTCTTT
TRBV11-1	few	TRBD1	TRBJ2-7	CASSLRQGAYEQYF	TGTGCCAGCAGCCTACGACAGGGGGCCTACGAGCAGTACTTC
TRBV6-5	once	TRBD2	TRBJ2-3	CASKGLAGPTDTQYF	TGTGCCAGCAAAGGACTAGCGGGACCCACAGATACGCAGTATTTT
TRBV6-5	-	-	TRBJ1-5	CASTRGYNQPQHF	TGTGCCAGCACCCGGGGTTACAATCAGCCCCAGCATTTT
TRBV4-1	-	TRBD2	TRBJ2-1	CASSQGTIRRLAVRNEQFF	TGCGCCAGCAGCCAAGGAACGATTCGTAGACTAGCAGTTAGGAATGAGCAGTTCTTC
TRBV5-1	many	-	TRBJ1-1	CASSLALGGTEAFF	TGCGCCAGCAGCTTGGCCCTAGGGGGCACTGAAGCTTTCTTT
TRBV5-1	-	TRBD1	TRBJ2-5	CASSPRVGRGRETQYF	TGCGCCAGCAGCCCGCGGGTCGGCAGGGGGCGGGAGACCCAGTACTTC
TRBV12-3/TRBV12-4	-	-	TRBJ1-2	CASSPGTEYGYTF	TGTGCCAGCAGCCCCGGGACTGAGTATGGCTACACCTTC
TRBV29-1	-	TRBD2	TRBJ2-2	CSAREWDTGELFF	TGCAGCGCGCGGGAGTGGGACACCGGGGAGCTGTTTTTT
TRBV7-9	few	-	TRBJ2-7	CASSSENYEQYF	TGTGCCAGCAGCTCAGAAAACTACGAGCAGTACTTC
TRBV20-1	few	-	TRBJ2-7	CSASRGLFYEQYF	TGCAGTGCTAGTCGGGGACTCTTCTACGAGCAGTACTTC
TRBV11-2	-	-	TRBJ1-5	CASSLAGAVGQPQHF	TGTGCCAGCAGCTTAGCAGGGGCAGTAGGCCAGCCCCAGCATTTT
TRBV6-5	-	TRBD2	TRBJ2-1	CASYKAGGGIDEQFF	TGTGCCAGTTATAAGGCGGGAGGGGGAATCGATGAGCAGTTCTTC
TRBV7-2	-	TRBD1	TRBJ1-1	CASSPRTGMNTEAFF	TGTGCCAGCAGCCCGAGGACAGGCATGAACACTGAAGCTTTCTTT
TRBV3-1/TRBV3-2	-	-	TRBJ2-5	CASSPRTAVGETQYF	TGTGCCAGCAGCCCTCGGACTGCCGTGGGGGAGACCCAGTACTTC
TRBV5-1	once	-	TRBJ2-5	CASSVSSAVDLETQYF	TGCGCCAGCAGCGTATCTAGCGCCGTCGATTTGGAGACCCAGTACTTC
TRBV10-1	-	TRBD2	TRBJ2-1	CASSSTSAGSSYNEQFF	TGCGCCAGCAGTTCTACTAGCGCGGGGAGCTCCTACAATGAGCAGTTCTTC
TRBV5-8	-	-	TRBJ1-3	CASSQFPGNTIYF	TGTGCCAGCAGCCAATTCCCTGGAAACACCATATATTTT
TRBV2	few	-	TRBJ1-6	CASRRDTPSPLHF	TGTGCCAGCAGACGGGACACCCCTTCACCCCTCCACTTT
TRBV15	once	TRBD2	TRBJ2-1	CATSTGTSGTYNEQFF	TGTGCCACCAGCACCGGGACTAGCGGCACCTACAATGAGCAGTTCTTC
TRBV5-1	once	TRBD1	TRBJ2-1	CASSPRQGSNEQFF	TGCGCCAGCAGCCCGAGACAGGGGTCAAATGAGCAGTTCTTC
TRBV2	-	-	TRBJ2-3	CASRTGTPWDTQYF	TGTGCCAGCAGGACCGGGACTCCCTGGGATACGCAGTATTTT
TRBV28	-	-	TRBJ1-2	CASMTREDYGYTF	TGTGCCAGCATGACAAGGGAGGACTATGGCTACACCTTC
TRBV5-1	-	-	TRBJ1-1	CASSLAQGMDTEAFF	TGCGCCAGCAGCTTGGCTCAGGGGATGGACACTGAAGCTTTCTTT
TRBV7-2	-	-	TRBJ2-1	CASSLGGSDTYNEQFF	TGTGCCAGCAGCTTAGGGGGTAGCGACACCTACAATGAGCAGTTCTTC